The 20 T cell receptor beta chains below come from one sample, sequenced in a study of blood T cell repertoires in COVID-19. Profiling relied on immunoSEQ multiplex PCR, and the TCRdb table lists in-frame clones only, not all of them. The sample contains 35,000 to 40,000 clones, about nine tenths of which appear only once. Sequenced: peripheral blood. The receptors derive from a man aged 70 or older with acute or convalescent COVID-19.

The gene calls are TRBV6-5 and TRBJ1-2; D gene ambiguous. Trimming stripped 7 bases from V and 8 bases from J, with 17 bases between. Germline-derived CDR1 and CDR2 are MNHEY and SVGAGI. The CDR3 runs 13 residues. CDR3 in amino acids: CASTRSEGRGYTF. Here the CDR3 DNA reads TGTGCCAGCACCCGAAGTGAGGGTCGGGGCTACACCTTC.

This chain joins TRBV7-2 and TRBJ2-3, with 8 positions matching TRBD2. CDR1 and CDR2 (germline): SGHTA, FQGNSA. V shed 7 bases and J 2 bases; nucleotides not matched to a gene: 5. The CDR3 is 14 amino acids. Here the CDR3 DNA reads TGTGCCAGCAAGATAGCGGGATCCACAGATACGCAGTATTTT. This sequence encodes CASKIAGSTDTQYF.

This sequence joins TRBV28 and TRBJ1-1; tentative D call: TRBD1 (6 bases). CDR3 length: 12 amino acids. V shed 6 bases and J shed 3 bases, with 8 bases lying between them. CDR1 and CDR2 (germline): MDHEN, SYDVKM. CDR3 coding DNA: TGTGCCAGCAGAGGGGGTTACACTGAAGCTTTCTTT. Translation: CASRGGYTEAFF.

This sequence joins TRBV28 and TRBJ1-2; D ambiguous. Trimming pared 9 bases from V and 8 bases from J, leaving 16 bases between. The CDR3 length is 12 residues. Germline CDR1 reads MDHEN; CDR2 reads SYDVKM. The CDR3 DNA is TGTGCCAGTGGGAATGGGGAGGAAGGCTACACCTTC. Translation: CASGNGEEGYTF.

This rearrangement joins TRBV7-2 to TRBJ2-7, with TRBD2 matching over 11 bases. The ends lost 5 bases at V and 4 bases at J; junction bases unmatched: 13. This CDR3 has 17 residues. The germline V gene encodes CDR1 SGHTA and CDR2 FQGNSA. CDR3 coding DNA: TGTGCCAGCAGCCCTGCAGGGACTAGCGGATCTATTTACGAGCAGTACTTC. Encoded protein: CASSPAGTSGSIYEQYF.

The chain is built from TRBV6-2 or TRBV6-3 and TRBJ1-5, with D possibly being TRBD1 (5 bases). This CDR3 contains 15 residues. V lost 6 bases and J 3 bases, leaving 15 bases between the germline ends. Germline CDR1 MNHEY, CDR2 SVGEGT. The CDR3 here is CASSRMGGVNQPQHF. CDR3 DNA: TGTGCCAGCAGCCGCATGGGGGGGGTCAATCAGCCCCAGCATTTT.

DNA of the CDR3: TGTGCCAGCAGTACACTTCAGGGACATCCCCTCCACTTT. Translation: CASSTLQGHPLHF. The rearrangement uses TRBV2 and TRBJ1-6; D might be TRBD1 (6 bases). The length of the CDR3 is 13 residues. V lost 5 bases to trimming and J lost 13 bases, with 15 bases between them. CDR1 is SNHLY, CDR2 FYNNEI, per germline. Full variable domain (missing parts from reference TRBV2 and TRBJ1-6): EPEVTQTPSHQVTQMGQEVILRCVPISNHLYFYWYRQILGQKVEFLVSFYNNEISEKSEIFDDQFSVERPDGSNFTLKIRSTKLEDSAMYFCASSTLQGHPLHFGNGTRLTVT.

This chain connects TRBV4-2 to TRBJ2-5, with a weak D call TRBD2 (5 bases). The CDR3 totals 17 residues. V was clipped by 4 bases and J by 5 bases, with 23 bases between them. CDR1 is LGHNA, CDR2 YNFKEQ, per germline. CDR3: CASSRHRSSGSGETQYF. In DNA form, the CDR3 reads TGTGCCAGCAGCCGCCACCGGAGCTCTGGCTCGGGGGAGACCCAGTACTTC.

The table lists this clone with a count of one. V usage is TRBV19 and J usage is TRBJ2-7; 7 nucleotides agree with TRBD1. Trimming at V came to 7 bases and at J to 2 bases, leaving 8 bases not matched to a gene. CDR3 length: 14 amino acids. Germline V gene lookup returns CDR1 LNHDA and CDR2 SQIVND (reference sequence). As DNA, the CDR3 is TGTGCCAGTAAAGGGGGCGCTCCCACCTACGAGCAGTACTTC. As protein: CASKGGAPTYEQYF.

The chain is built from TRBV5-6 and TRBJ2-5; tentatively, D is TRBD1 (6 bases). This CDR3 spans 15 amino acids. Trimming stripped 2 bases from V and 0 bases from J, with 11 bases between. Per germline, CDR1 SGHDT and CDR2 YYEEEE. In nucleotides, the CDR3 is TGTGCCAGCAGCTTTAGACAGGACTACCAAGAGACCCAGTACTTC. It specifies CASSFRQDYQETQYF.

The chain uses TRBV6-2 or TRBV6-3 and TRBJ1-5, with D unresolved. CDR1 and CDR2 (germline): MNHEY, SVGEGT. The CDR3 is made up of 13 amino acids. Trimming left V 4 bases short and J 3 bases short, with 7 bases between. The CDR3 sequence is CASSFSVNQPQHF. CDR3 DNA: TGTGCCAGCAGTTTCAGCGTCAATCAGCCCCAGCATTTT.

This chain uses TRBV18 with TRBJ2-7, with D unresolved. Trimming took off 1 base at V and 3 bases at J, with 7 bases between the two ends. Germline loops: CDR1 KGHSH, CDR2 LQKENI. This CDR3 comprises 13 residues. This CDR3 reads CASSPQQLYEQYF. The CDR3 DNA reads as TGTGCCAGCTCACCACAGCAACTCTACGAGCAGTACTTC.

V usage is TRBV20-1 and J usage is TRBJ2-7, with TRBD2 matching over 10 bases. Per the germline V gene, CDR1 is DFQATT and CDR2 is SNEGSKA (reference sequence). V trimming: 3 bases; J trimming: 0 bases; junction bases outside the gene matches: 2. This CDR3 is built from 14 residues. The CDR3 is CSASASGSSYEQYF. CDR3 bases: TGCAGTGCTAGTGCTAGCGGGAGCTCCTACGAGCAGTACTTC.

The chain is built from TRBV24-1 and TRBJ1-5, with TRBD1 matching 10 bases. The CDR3 is 15 amino acids. Trimming took 4 bases from V and 9 from J; bases not matched to a gene: 8. Germline values: CDR1 KGHDR, CDR2 SFDVKD. The CDR3 here is CATSEPDRGPGPQHF. CDR3 sequence (DNA): TGTGCCACCAGTGAACCAGACAGGGGGCCGGGGCCCCAGCATTTT.

The J gene is TRBJ2-4, the V gene TRBV3-1 (or the pseudogene TRBV3-2), with D perhaps TRBD2 (6 bases). This CDR3 has 16 residues. The V and J ends lost 4 bases and 3 bases respectively, with 16 bases between them. Germline lookup yields CDR1 LGHDT and CDR2 YNNKEL (reference sequence). Here the CDR3 reads CASSPGNSGFKNIQYF. The CDR3 DNA reads TGTGCCAGCAGCCCCGGGAATAGCGGATTCAAAAACATTCAGTACTTC.

The V gene is TRBV6-2 or TRBV6-3, the J gene TRBJ1-5; 8 nucleotides line up with TRBD1. Per germline, CDR1 MNHEY and CDR2 SVGEGT. This CDR3 comprises 18 residues. V was clipped by 0 bases and J by 5 bases; unmatched bases: 12. CDR3 region: CASSYSVQGAVFYQPQHF. The CDR3 coding sequence is TGTGCCAGCAGTTACTCCGTGCAGGGGGCCGTATTTTATCAGCCCCAGCATTTT.

This sequence joins TRBV9 and TRBJ2-2; a possible D gene is TRBD2 (5 bases). V was trimmed by 4 bases and J by 0 bases, leaving 13 bases between them. From germline, CDR1 is SGDLS and CDR2 YYNGEE. The CDR3 totals 16 residues. The CDR3 DNA reads as TGTGCCAGCAGCTTGAGAGGGCAGGCGAACACCGGGGAGCTGTTTTTT. Its translation: CASSLRGQANTGELFF.

The chain uses TRBV29-1 and TRBJ1-2; 9 bases are a match to TRBD1. Germline V gene lookup returns CDR1 SQVTM and CDR2 ANQGSEA. The CDR3 extends over 15 amino acids. V dropped 0 bases and J dropped 7; count of bases not matched to a gene: 9. CDR3 protein: CSVEDTGGWAGGYTF. The CDR3 DNA reads TGCAGCGTTGAAGATACAGGGGGCTGGGCCGGTGGCTACACCTTC.

The chain uses TRBV7-9 and TRBJ2-1; 8 bases fit TRBD2. J lost 4 bases, V lost 4 bases, and 0 bases had no gene match. Germline V gene data show CDR1 as SEHNR and CDR2 as FQNEAQ (reference sequence). The CDR3 length is 13 residues. The CDR3 DNA is TGTGCCAGCAGCTCGGGGGGGTACAATGAGCAGTTCTTC. It yields the protein CASSSGGYNEQFF.

The rearrangement links TRBV7-2 to TRBJ2-5; a possible D gene is TRBD2 (5 bases). V lost 3 bases to trimming and J lost 9 bases, with 14 bases between them. This CDR3 contains 13 residues. Germline V gene data show CDR1 as SGHTA and CDR2 as FQGNSA. Here the CDR3 reads CASSFPWTGAQYF. The CDR3 coding sequence is TGTGCCAGCAGCTTTCCGTGGACCGGGGCCCAGTACTTC.